Listed below are T cell receptor beta chains from one sample, sequenced in a study of T cells after yellow fever vaccination. TCRdb analysed the 5' RACE reads with MiXCR anew, one entry per CDR3 protein. The table records about 340,000 distinct CDR3 sequences, 3% to 4.5% of them present only once. The sequenced sample was PBMCs, obtained 5 days after the yellow fever booster vaccination. The source of these receptors is a man between 18 and 29 years old who received the YFV17D yellow fever vaccine. The CDR3 runs from the conserved cysteine through the conserved F or W.

J: TRBJ1-6; V: TRBV2; CDR3: CASQQRRQGYSPLHF
J: TRBJ1-1; V: TRBV18; CDR3: CASSKVSGDTEAFF
J: TRBJ2-5; V: TRBV9; CDR3: CASSTPREWQETQYF
J: TRBJ1-2; V: TRBV18; CDR3: CASSPMDLSYGYTF
J: TRBJ2-1; V: TRBV20-1; CDR3: CSASPRGGASLDEQFF
J: TRBJ1-2; V: TRBV5-1; CDR3: CASSLGWTGVNYGYTF
J: TRBJ1-2; V: TRBV5-4; CDR3: CASSIREAAGGYTF
J: TRBJ2-7; V: TRBV3-2; CDR3: CASSQEWRGVSYEQYF
J: TRBJ2-2; V: TRBV24-1; CDR3: CATTGSSDTGELFF
J: TRBJ2-3; V: TRBV7-9; CDR3: CASSQTGSADTQYF
J: TRBJ2-1; V: TRBV10-3; CDR3: CAVSLGTGGPREFF
J: TRBJ2-3; V: TRBV7-2; CDR3: CASSPHSASDTQYF
J: TRBJ2-2; V: TRBV20-1; CDR3: CSAQNWGQNTGELFF
J: TRBJ2-2; V: TRBV11-2; CDR3: CASSFGAGAGTGELFF
J: TRBJ2-7; V: TRBV5-1; CDR3: CASSFSSGGPYEQYF
J: TRBJ1-4; V: TRBV12-3/TRBV12-4; CDR3: CASRGYRGREKLFF